This T cell receptor (beta chain) appears in the sequencing data of a study of CDR3 diversity in severe acne (dated by TCRdb to 2018 to 2020). The CDR3 sequence holds 16 residues, the cysteine and phenylalanine included. The retained sequence is limited to the CDR3, 48 bases, with the frame set at the first base. The germline V gene (reference sequence) yields DFQATT for CDR1 and SNEGSKA for CDR2. The germline V end is reduced by 4 bases and the J end by 8 bases; junction bases left unmatched: 15. The library came from PCR. Instrument used: Illumina HiSeq 2000. The raw public reads went through TCRdb reprocessing: fastp at Q25, MiXCR clone calling, in-frame beta chains kept. Rows are combined by CDR3 protein, so each entry shows the most common genes and DNA. The sample table records about 97,000 distinct CDR3 sequences; around 53% of these occur just once. The ten largest clonotypes hold over 10% of the sample.

In the case of this clonotype: This clone's antigen is unknown. Base qualities are not at hand, and no much larger clone is one base apart.

Sequencing used blood. This receptor was obtained from a male donor with acne. The rearrangement combines TRBV20-1 with TRBJ2-2; 8 central nucleotides agree with TRBD1. The DNA reads TGCAGTGCTACGGATCTCAGGGGGCTGACAACTGGGGAGCTGTTTTTT. This gives the protein CSATDLRGLTTGELFF.